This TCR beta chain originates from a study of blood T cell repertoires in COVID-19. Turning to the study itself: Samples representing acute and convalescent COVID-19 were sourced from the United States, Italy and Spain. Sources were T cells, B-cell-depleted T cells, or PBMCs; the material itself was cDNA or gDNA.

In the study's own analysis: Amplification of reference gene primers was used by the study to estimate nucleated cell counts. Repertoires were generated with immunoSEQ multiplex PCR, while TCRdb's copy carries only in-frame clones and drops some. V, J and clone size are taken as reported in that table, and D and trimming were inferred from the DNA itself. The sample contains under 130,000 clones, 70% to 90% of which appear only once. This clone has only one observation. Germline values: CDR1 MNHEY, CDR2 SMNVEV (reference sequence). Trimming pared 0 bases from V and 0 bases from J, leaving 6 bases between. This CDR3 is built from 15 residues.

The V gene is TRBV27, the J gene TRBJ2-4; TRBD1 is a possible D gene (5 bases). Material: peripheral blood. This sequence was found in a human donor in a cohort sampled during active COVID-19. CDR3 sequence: CASSLSGVAKNIQYF. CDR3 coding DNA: TGTGCCAGCAGTTTATCAGGGGTAGCCAAAAACATTCAGTACTTC.